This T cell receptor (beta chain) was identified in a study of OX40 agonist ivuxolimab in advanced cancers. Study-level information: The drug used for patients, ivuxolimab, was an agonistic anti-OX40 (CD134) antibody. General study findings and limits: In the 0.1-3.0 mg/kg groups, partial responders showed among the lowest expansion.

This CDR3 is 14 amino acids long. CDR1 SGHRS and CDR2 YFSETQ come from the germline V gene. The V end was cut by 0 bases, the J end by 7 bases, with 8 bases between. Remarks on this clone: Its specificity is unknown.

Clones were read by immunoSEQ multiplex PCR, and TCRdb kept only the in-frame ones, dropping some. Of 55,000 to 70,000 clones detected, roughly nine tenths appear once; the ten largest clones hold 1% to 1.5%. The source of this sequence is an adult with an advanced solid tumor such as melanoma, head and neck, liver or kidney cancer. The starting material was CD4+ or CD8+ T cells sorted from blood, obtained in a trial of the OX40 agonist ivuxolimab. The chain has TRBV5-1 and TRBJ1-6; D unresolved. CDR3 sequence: CASSLAQRNSPLHF. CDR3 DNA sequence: TGCGCCAGCAGCTTGGCCCAGAGGAATTCACCCCTCCACTTT. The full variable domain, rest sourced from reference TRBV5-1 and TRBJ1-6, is KAGVTQTPRYLIKTRGQQVTLSCSPISGHRSVSWYQQTPGQGLQFLFEYFSETQRNKGNFPGRFSGRQFSNSRSEMNVSTLELGDSALYLCASSLAQRNSPLHFGNGTRLTVT.